The 18 T cell receptor beta chains in this list originate from one sample, sequenced in a study of PD-L1 blockade in urothelial cancer. Generated by immunoSEQ multiplex PCR, the TCRdb table keeps only in-frame clones and is missing some. The repertoire consists of approximately 79,000 clones, with around 93% occurring once and the leading ten covering roughly 0.8%. The sample's time point: peripheral blood 6 weeks after treatment start. The input for sequencing was PBMCs, taken around atezolizumab (anti-PD-L1) treatment. These TCRs come from a woman at least 80 years old with urothelial cancer.

The V gene is TRBV19, the J gene TRBJ2-7, with TRBD1 identical over 7 bases. J gave up 7 bases and V 4 bases, and 10 bases lay outside the gene matches. Looked up from germline, CDR1 is LNHDA and CDR2 is SQIVND (reference sequence). There are 14 residues in the CDR3. The CDR3 nucleotides read TGTGCCAGTAGTAGACCGGGACAGTGGGGTGAGCAGTACTTC. Translated: CASSRPGQWGEQYF.

This chain connects TRBV19 to TRBJ2-5, with TRBD1 matching 7 bases. The CDR3 length is 15 residues. Per germline, CDR1 LNHDA and CDR2 SQIVND (reference sequence). V shed 4 bases and J 2 bases; nucleotides not matched to a gene: 7. CDR3 protein: CASSTGWDRQETQYF. Here the CDR3 DNA reads TGTGCCAGTAGTACGGGCTGGGACAGACAAGAGACCCAGTACTTC. Filled out from reference TRBV19 and TRBJ2-5, the complete variable domain reads DGGITQSPKYLFRKEGQNVTLSCEQNLNHDAMYWYRQDPGQGLRLIYYSQIVNDFQKGDIAEGYSVSREKKESFPLTVTSAQKNPTAFYLCASSTGWDRQETQYFGPGTRLLVL.

V is TRBV28 and J is TRBJ1-3, with D possibly TRBD1 on 5 matching bases. The germline V and J ends were trimmed by 6 bases and 3 bases, with 9 bases remaining between them. Germline V gene data show CDR1 as MDHEN and CDR2 as SYDVKM. This CDR3 is 13 amino acids long. The CDR3 loop is CASRGHYGNTIYF. DNA of the CDR3: TGTGCCAGCAGGGGGCATTATGGAAACACCATATATTTT. Filled out from reference TRBV28 and TRBJ1-3, the complete variable domain reads DVKVTQSSRYLVKRTGEKVFLECVQDMDHENMFWYRQDPGLGLRLIYFSYDVKMKEKGDIPEGYSVSREKKERFSLILESASTNQTSMYLCASRGHYGNTIYFGEGSWLTVV.

The V call is TRBV11-3, the J call TRBJ2-2; 8 nucleotides line up with TRBD2. The CDR3 is 16 residues long. The trim removed 1 base at V and 1 base at J, leaving 2 bases unmatched. Per the germline V gene, CDR1 is SGHNT and CDR2 is YENEEA. CDR3 loop: CASSLVLAGNTGELFF. DNA of the CDR3: TGTGCCAGCAGCTTAGTCCTAGCGGGGAACACCGGGGAGCTGTTTTTT. The full variable domain, its missing parts supplied by reference TRBV11-3 and TRBJ2-2, is EAGVVQSPRYKIIEKKQPVAFWCNPISGHNTLYWYLQNLGQGPELLIRYENEEAVDDSQLPKDRFSAERLKGVDSTLKIQPAELGDSAVYLCASSLVLAGNTGELFFGEGSRLTVL.

The CDR3 DNA reads as TGTGCCAGCAGTTTATATACAGGACAGGGACGGACTGAAGCTTTCTTT. Translation gives CASSLYTGQGRTEAFF. The V gene is TRBV27, the J gene TRBJ1-1, with 8 bases identical to TRBD1. The junction had 9 bases not matched to a gene; V was cut back by 1 base and J by 5 bases. Germline CDR1 MNHEY, CDR2 SMNVEV (reference sequence). This CDR3 spans 16 amino acids.

The CDR3 loop is CAREEGADTQYF. As DNA, the CDR3 is TGTGCCAGGGAGGAAGGAGCGGATACGCAGTATTTT. This chain connects TRBV30 to TRBJ2-3; D might be TRBD2 (6 bases). The CDR3 consists of 12 residues. V dropped 8 bases and J dropped 6 bases, with 15 bases sitting between them. Germline CDR1 GTSNPN, CDR2 SVGIG (reference sequence). Full variable domain (remainder filled in from reference TRBV30 and TRBJ2-3): SQTIHQWPATLVQPVGSPLSLECTVEGTSNPNLYWYRQAAGRGLQLLFYSVGIGQISSEVPQNLSASRPQDRQFILSSKKLLLSDSGFYLCAREEGADTQYFGPGTRLTVL.

CDR3 sequence reads: CASSVPPTDLNQPQHF. CDR3 sequence (DNA): TGTGCCAGCAGCGTACCACCTACCGATCTCAATCAGCCCCAGCATTTT. The chain couples TRBV9 to TRBJ1-5; D is unresolved. The CDR3 covers 16 residues. Trimming stripped 1 base from V and 3 bases from J, with 14 bases between. Germline lookup yields CDR1 SGDLS and CDR2 YYNGEE. The full variable domain, its missing parts supplied by reference TRBV9 and TRBJ1-5, is DSGVTQTPKHLITATGQRVTLRCSPRSGDLSVYWYQQSLDQGLQFLIQYYNGEERAKGNILERFSAQQFPDLHSELNLSSLELGDSALYFCASSVPPTDLNQPQHFGDGTRLSIL.

The rearrangement uses TRBV30 and TRBJ2-4, with D maybe TRBD2 (5 bases). The CDR3 is 16 residues long. Trimming removed 0 bases from V and 1 base from J, with 13 bases in between. Germline V CDR1 and CDR2: GTSNPN, SVGIG (reference sequence). The CDR3 is CAWSVRSLAAKNIQYF. The DNA for the CDR3 is TGTGCCTGGAGTGTACGGTCCTTAGCGGCCAAAAACATTCAGTACTTC.

This chain connects TRBV15 to TRBJ2-2; 10 nucleotides agree with TRBD1. V shed 3 bases and J 6 bases; nucleotides not matched to a gene: 7. The CDR3 loop spans 16 amino acids. CDR1 is LNHNV, CDR2 YYDKDF, per germline (reference sequence). CDR3 loop: CATSSITGQGSGELFF. The CDR3 DNA reads as TGTGCCACCAGCAGCATAACGGGACAGGGGTCCGGGGAGCTGTTTTTT.

The CDR3 reads CASSLASGTYNEQFF. The DNA for the CDR3 is TGTGCCAGCAGCTTGGCTAGCGGTACCTACAATGAGCAGTTCTTC. The rearrangement uses TRBV5-4 and TRBJ2-1; TRBD2 matches at 7 bases. Germline V gene lookup returns CDR1 SGHNT and CDR2 YYREEE (reference sequence). The V segment lost 0 bases and the J segment 2 bases; nucleotides outside the gene matches: 2. The CDR3 is 15 residues long.

This CDR3 reads CASSLGGLAGRSNEQFF. As DNA, the CDR3 is TGCGCCAGCAGCTTGGGGGGCCTAGCGGGCCGCAGCAATGAGCAGTTCTTC. The chain has TRBV5-1 and TRBJ2-1; TRBD2 agrees at 8 bases. This CDR3 contains 17 residues. Germline CDR1 SGHRS, CDR2 YFSETQ. V was pared by 0 bases and J by 6 bases, with 11 bases of the junction left unmatched.

The J gene is TRBJ2-3, the V gene TRBV5-1, with TRBD2 matching 7 bases. This CDR3 is built from 14 residues. The V segment lost 4 bases and the J segment 4 bases; nucleotides outside the gene matches: 6. Looked up from germline, CDR1 is SGHRS and CDR2 is YFSETQ. The CDR3 loop reads CASSPGRGPDTQYF. Written as DNA, the CDR3 is TGCGCCAGCAGCCCGGGGAGGGGTCCAGATACGCAGTATTTT.

The J gene is TRBJ1-4, the V gene TRBV2; perhaps TRBD1 as D (6 bases). Trimming took 5 bases from V and 3 from J, leaving 13 bases between them. The CDR3 is 15 residues long. Germline lookup yields CDR1 SNHLY and CDR2 FYNNEI. CDR3 DNA sequence: TGTGCCAGCAGTCACAGGGATCTGGCTAATGAAAAACTGTTTTTT. It translates to CASSHRDLANEKLFF.

The CDR3 sequence: CASSRGTGDEQYF. CDR3 in DNA: TGTGCCAGCAGCCGCGGGACAGGGGACGAGCAGTACTTC. The rearrangement uses TRBV7-9 and TRBJ2-7; 10 bases fit TRBD1. The germline gives CDR1 SEHNR, CDR2 FQNEAQ (reference sequence). V gave up 5 bases and J gave up 5 bases; unmatched junction bases: 3. This CDR3 region has 13 residues.

This chain links TRBV27 with TRBJ2-1; D might be TRBD2 (5 bases). V lost 5 bases, J lost 4 bases, and 18 bases lay in between. The CDR3 is made up of 16 amino acids. CDR1 MNHEY and CDR2 SMNVEV come from the germline V gene (reference sequence). The CDR3 nucleotides read TGTGCCAGCAGTCCCAGTTGGGCGACTATATACAATGAGCAGTTCTTC. Translating it yields CASSPSWATIYNEQFF.

The chain couples TRBV18 to TRBJ2-7; 8 bases fit TRBD2. CDR3 size: 14 residues. J gave up 5 bases and V 3 bases, and 6 bases lay outside the gene matches. The germline CDR1 and CDR2 sequences are KGHSH and LQKENI. The CDR3, as DNA: TGTGCCAGCTCACCCCGGACTAGCCCGGACGAGCAGTACTTC. It encodes CASSPRTSPDEQYF.

This chain uses TRBV5-6 with TRBJ2-1; 10 bases match TRBD2. The CDR3 consists of 16 residues. V lost 2 bases and J lost 2; bases outside the gene matches: 4. Germline V lookup: CDR1 SGHDT, CDR2 YYEEEE. The CDR3 protein is CASSFGAGGPYNEQFF. The CDR3 DNA follows: TGTGCCAGCAGCTTTGGAGCGGGAGGGCCCTACAATGAGCAGTTCTTC.

The chain carries TRBV2 and TRBJ2-3; D perhaps matches TRBD2 (6 bases). The germline gives CDR1 SNHLY, CDR2 FYNNEI. The CDR3 runs to 15 residues. The V and J ends lost 5 bases and 1 base respectively, with 13 bases between them. The CDR3, as DNA: TGTGCCAGCAGTCTAGGCGGGACCGGCACAGATACGCAGTATTTT. As protein: CASSLGGTGTDTQYF.